Listed below are T cell receptor beta chains from one sample, sequenced in a study of T cells in Graves' hyperthyroidism and ophthalmopathy. One entry per CDR3 protein, called by TCRdb with MiXCR from the multiplex PCR reads. The profile shows a few hundred thousand distinct CDR3 sequences, roughly an eighth of them singletons. The sample was blood. These receptors came from a woman aged 18-30 years with Graves' hyperthyroidism. CDR3s include the opening cysteine and the closing phenylalanine or tryptophan. The D gene is left open where the match is weak. Only some rows state a clone size, as once, few, many or a class for expanded clones.

NA	TRBV12-3/TRBV12-4	NA	TRBJ2-3	TGTGCCAGCAGTAAACGGGACAGCACAGATACGCAGTATTTT	CASSKRDSTDTQYF
TRBD2	TRBV12-3/TRBV12-4	NA	TRBJ2-3	TGTGCCAGCAGTCCGCGACTAGCGGGAGGGCCGGCAGATACGCAGTATTTT	CASSPRLAGGPADTQYF
TRBD2	TRBV7-8	many	TRBJ2-2	TGTGCCAGCAGCAGGGGACTAGCCGCCGGGGAGCTGTTTTTT	CASSRGLAAGELFF
TRBD2	TRBV20-1	many	TRBJ2-3	TGCAGTGCTAGAGACTTTCTTAGCGGGAGGGCGGGCACAGATACGCAGTATTTT	CSARDFLSGRAGTDTQYF
NA	TRBV3-1	many	TRBJ1-6	TGTGCCAGCAGCCCCACGAGTGGGGGAAATTCACCCCTCCACTTT	CASSPTSGGNSPLHF
NA	TRBV30	many	TRBJ2-7	TGTGCCTGGAGTCCCGTCTTGATCTTCGAGCAGTACTTC	CAWSPVLIFEQYF
TRBD2	TRBV12-3/TRBV12-4	NA	TRBJ2-2	TGTGCCAGCAGTTTCCTTACTAGCGGTCTGTCGAACACCGGGGAGCTGCTTTTT	CASSFLTSGLSNTGELLF
NA	TRBV2	many	TRBJ2-3	TGTGCCACCGATGTGGGGTACACAGATACGCAGTATTTT	CATDVGYTDTQYF
NA	TRBV27	many	TRBJ2-3	TGTGCCAGCAGTTCTCGGGCAGGAGTTACAGATACGCAGTATTTT	CASSSRAGVTDTQYF
NA	TRBV7-2	many	TRBJ1-5	TGTGCCAGCAGCTTGCGGGGGTCCCCTGGTCAGCCCCAGCATTTT	CASSLRGSPGQPQHF
NA	TRBV6-6	NA	TRBJ2-1	TGTGCCAGCAGTTACTCGAGGGGGGCTTATAACCTTGAGCAGTTCTTC	CASSYSRGAYNLEQFF
TRBD2	TRBV5-1	few	TRBJ2-1	TGCGCCAGCAGCTTGCCGAATTCTGCGGGCGGGAGTTGGGAAGGCAATGAGCAGTTCTTC	CASSLPNSAGGSWEGNEQFF
NA	TRBV7-3	NA	TRBJ2-6	TGTGCCAGCAGCTTAATCGGGGGACCGAATCCCTCTGGGGCCAACGTCCTGACTTTC	CASSLIGGPNPSGANVLTF
NA	TRBV9	few	TRBJ1-3	TGTGCCAGCAGCCCAGGGGTTACTGGAAACACCATATATTTT	CASSPGVTGNTIYF
NA	TRBV6-2/TRBV6-3	few	TRBJ2-7	TGTGCCAGCAGCAGGACCGACTACGAGCAGTACTTC	CASSRTDYEQYF
NA	TRBV7-2	many	TRBJ1-5	TGTGCCAGCAGCCTCTATGGAGGAGGGAATCAGCCCCAGCATTTT	CASSLYGGGNQPQHF
NA	TRBV30	NA	TRBJ2-5	TGTGCCTGGAGTAGGTCGGGGCAAGAGACCCAGTACTTC	CAWSRSGQETQYF
TRBD2	TRBV20-1	many	TRBJ2-1	TGCAGTGCTAGAGCTTTGGGACTAGCGGGAGTAATGGGCAATGAGCAGTTCTTC	CSARALGLAGVMGNEQFF
TRBD1	TRBV29-1	NA	TRBJ2-7	TGCAGCGTCCTACCGGGACAGGGCACGGGTGAGCAGTACTTC	CSVLPGQGTGEQYF
TRBD1	TRBV20-1	many	TRBJ1-1	TGCAGTGCAATCGACAGGGTAGCTTTCTTT	CSAIDRVAFF
NA	TRBV18	many	TRBJ1-1	TGTGCCAGCTCACCATTTGGGAACACTGAAGCTTTCTTT	CASSPFGNTEAFF
NA	TRBV30	few	TRBJ2-2	TGTGCCTGGACACTCATGGCGGGGGAGCTGTTTTTT	CAWTLMAGELFF
NA	TRBV20-1	few	TRBJ1-5	TGCAGTGCTAGAACCAGCAATCAGCCCCAGCATTTT	CSARTSNQPQHF
TRBD1	TRBV5-8	many	TRBJ1-1	TGTGCCAGCAACGACAGGGAGAACACTGAAGCTTTCTTT	CASNDRENTEAFF
NA	TRBV5-1	NA	TRBJ1-1	TGTGCCAGCAGCTACCTGGTAAGGACAGAAAGGAGGACGACTGAAGCTTTCTTT	CASSYLVRTERRTTEAFF
TRBD2	TRBV6-1	many	TRBJ2-1	TGTGCCAGCAGTGAAGGGGTCTCTAGCGGGTCTGATGAGCAGTTCTTC	CASSEGVSSGSDEQFF
TRBD2	TRBV11-2	many	TRBJ2-3	TGTGCCAGCAGCTTCACACTAGCGGTCTCTAGCACAGATACGCAGTATTTT	CASSFTLAVSSTDTQYF
NA	TRBV7-9	few	TRBJ2-7	TGTGCCAGCAGCTTAGGACGGGATGTGCAGTACTTC	CASSLGRDVQYF
TRBD2	TRBV6-2/TRBV6-3	NA	TRBJ2-1	TGCGCCAGCAGTGGAAGGACTAGCGGAAATTACAATGAGCAGTTCTTC	CASSGRTSGNYNEQFF
NA	TRBV29-1	NA	TRBJ2-2	TGCAGCGTTTCAAGGGGCAGGGAGCTGTCTTTT	CSVSRGRELSF
NA	TRBV19	few	TRBJ1-4	TGTGCCAGCAGAGGTAGGGCGTCGGGGAATGAAAAACTGTTTTTT	CASRGRASGNEKLFF
NA	TRBV2	many	TRBJ2-6	TGTGCCAGCAGTGAAGAGGACTCTGGGGCCAACGTCCTGACTTTC	CASSEEDSGANVLTF
NA	TRBV12-3/TRBV12-4	many	TRBJ2-2	TGTGCCAGCAGTTTAAGCGGGACAGAGAACACCGGGGAGCTGTTTTTT	CASSLSGTENTGELFF
TRBD2	TRBV6-4	few	TRBJ2-1	TGTGCCAGCAGTAGACTAGCGGGCTTTTACAATGAGCAGTTCTTC	CASSRLAGFYNEQFF
TRBD1	TRBV27	few	TRBJ2-2	TGTGCCACGCGGGACAGGTACACCGGGGAGCTGTTTTTT	CATRDRYTGELFF
NA	TRBV11-2	many	TRBJ2-1	TGTGCCAGCAGCCTAATAGGTAGGGTGGTATCCCACAAGTGGCAGTTCTTC	CASSLIGRVVSHKWQFF
NA	TRBV30	many	TRBJ1-1	TGTGCCTGGAGTGGAGACAGTAGGCCTGAAGCTTTCTTT	CAWSGDSRPEAFF
TRBD1	TRBV11-1	many	TRBJ2-3	TGTGCCAGCAGCTGGACAGGGTTAAGCACAGATACGCAGTATTTT	CASSWTGLSTDTQYF
TRBD1	TRBV30	many	TRBJ2-4	TGTGCCTGGATTGGACAGGGAAGGGACATTCAGTACTTC	CAWIGQGRDIQYF
TRBD2	TRBV10-3	many	TRBJ2-7	TGTGCCATCAGTGGCGGACTAGCGGGTCACTACGAGCAGTACTTC	CAISGGLAGHYEQYF
TRBD2	TRBV9	few	TRBJ2-1	TGTGCCAGCAGCGTTGACCCAATAGCGGGAGCGAGCTACGAGCAGTTCTTC	CASSVDPIAGASYEQFF
NA	TRBV6-5	many	TRBJ1-3	TGTGCCAGCAGTTACTCAGGGTTTTTATCTGGAAACACCATATATTTT	CASSYSGFLSGNTIYF
NA	TRBV6-2/TRBV6-3	many	TRBJ1-1	TGTGCCATCAACCAGGGAGTAGGCACTGAAGCTTTCTTT	CAINQGVGTEAFF
NA	TRBV3-1	many	TRBJ2-7	TGTGCCAGCAAACCCAGGGGCGGCTCCTACGAGCAGTACTTC	CASKPRGGSYEQYF
TRBD2	TRBV6-4	NA	TRBJ2-3	TGTGCCAGCAGTGGCGGGAGTAGCACAGATACGCAGTATTTT	CASSGGSSTDTQYF
TRBD1	TRBV28	many	TRBJ2-3	TGTGCCAGCAGTACATTGGTTCATGGGGGACAGGGATCCACAGATACGCAGTATTTT	CASSTLVHGGQGSTDTQYF
NA	TRBV20-1	few	TRBJ2-7	TGCAGTGCTAGAGATCCGACAGTCTCGCCCTACGAGCAGTACTTC	CSARDPTVSPYEQYF
NA	TRBV5-5	many	TRBJ1-5	TGTGCCAGCAGCTTGACCAGAAATCAGCCCCAGCATTTT	CASSLTRNQPQHF
TRBD2	TRBV27	NA	TRBJ2-5	TGTGCCAGCAGAGCCCTTCTAGCGGGGGGACAAGAGACCCAGTACTTC	CASRALLAGGQETQYF
NA	TRBV20-1	few	TRBJ1-5	TGCAGTGCTACCCCCTCCGGTCAGCCCCAGCATTTT	CSATPSGQPQHF
TRBD2	TRBV28	many	TRBJ2-1	TGTGCCAGCAGTTTAACTAGCGGAAGCTCCTACAATGAGCAGTTCTTC	CASSLTSGSSYNEQFF
TRBD2	TRBV6-4	few	TRBJ2-4	TGTGCCAGCAGTGACTCCTCGGGACTAGCGGGAGATGAAAACATTCAGTACTTC	CASSDSSGLAGDENIQYF
TRBD2	TRBV20-1	many	TRBJ2-5	TGCAGTGCCCCCTTAGCGGGAGGGCCGAAAGAGACCCAGTACTTC	CSAPLAGGPKETQYF